These T cell receptor beta chains were read from a single sample in a study of tumor-infiltrating lymphocytes in oesophageal squamous cell carcinoma. Each CDR3 protein is one row after TCRdb ran MiXCR on the PCR reads. The sample lists some 14,000 distinct CDR3 sequences, roughly 50% occurring once. The sample taken for sequencing was blood. These receptors were collected from a male donor with esophageal squamous cell carcinoma. CDR3s include the opening cysteine and the closing phenylalanine or tryptophan. A D gene is named only where the DNA matches it firmly. Rows give clone size only sometimes, using once, few, many, or a class for an expanded clone.

TRBJ1-1,many,TRBV27,-,CASSLGSAGNTEAFF,TGTGCCAGCAGTTTAGGTTCAGCAGGGAACACTGAAGCTTTCTTT
TRBJ2-5,-,TRBV12-3/TRBV12-4,TRBD2,CASSPTSGSSASYNEQYF,TGTGCCAGCAGTCCGACTAGCGGGAGCTCGGCCTCCTACAATGAGCAGTACTTC
TRBJ2-3,-,TRBV7-3,-,CASSLQGRGGTDTQYF,TGTGCCAGCAGCTTACAGGGGCGAGGAGGCACAGATACGCAGTATTTT
TRBJ2-6,few,TRBV12-3/TRBV12-4,TRBD1,CASSLGGGPRSGANVLTF,TGTGCCAGCAGTTTAGGAGGGGGCCCTAGGTCTGGGGCCAACGTCCTGACTTTC
TRBJ2-1,-,TRBV5-8,-,CASSADWGEQFF,TGTGCCAGCAGCGCGGACTGGGGGGAGCAGTTCTTC
TRBJ1-1,many,TRBV4-1,TRBD1,CASSQAPTGRIMNTEAFF,TGCGCCAGCAGCCAAGCCCCGACAGGGAGAATCATGAACACTGAAGCTTTCTTT
TRBJ2-3,-,TRBV6-6,-,CASSYVRDLRDTQYF,TGTGCCAGCAGTTACGTCCGGGACTTGAGGGATACGCAGTATTTT
TRBJ2-1,-,TRBV7-2,-,CASSPGSYNEQFF,TGTGCCAGCAGCCCCGGCTCCTACAATGAGCAGTTCTTC
TRBJ2-3,-,TRBV11-3,TRBD2,CASSSGLAGGQDTQYF,TGTGCCAGCAGCTCGGGACTAGCGGGGGGGCAAGATACGCAGTATTTT
TRBJ2-7,many,TRBV5-4,TRBD1,CASSHDRDYEQYF,TGCGCCAGCAGTCATGACAGGGACTACGAGCAGTACTTC
TRBJ2-1,-,TRBV6-8,TRBD2,CASHIGTSGGNEQFF,TGTGCCAGCCACATCGGGACTAGCGGGGGGAATGAGCAGTTCTTC
TRBJ1-1,few,TRBV24-1,TRBD1,CATSEETGGAFF,TGTGCCACCAGTGAAGAGACAGGGGGAGCTTTCTTT
TRBJ2-5,-,TRBV5-4,-,CASSFANRGGETQYF,TGTGCCAGCAGCTTTGCGAACAGGGGAGGGGAGACCCAGTACTTC
TRBJ1-5,-,TRBV7-2,TRBD1,CASSDRDRLQPQHF,TGTGCCAGCAGCGACCGGGACAGGTTGCAGCCCCAGCATTTT
TRBJ2-1,few,TRBV7-6,TRBD1,CASSFDRDNEQFF,TGTGCCAGCAGCTTCGACAGGGACAATGAGCAGTTCTTC
TRBJ2-7,-,TRBV27,TRBD2,CASSPRTSGYEQYF,TGTGCCAGCAGTCCACGGACTAGCGGCTACGAGCAGTACTTC
TRBJ2-7,-,TRBV7-3,-,CASSPQGRRPYEQYF,TGTGCCAGCAGTCCGCAGGGCCGTCGTCCCTACGAGCAGTACTTC
TRBJ1-2,-,TRBV28,TRBD1,CASNRGTRGYTF,TGTGCCAGCAACAGGGGGACGCGCGGCTACACCTTC
TRBJ2-7,medium-sized,TRBV12-3/TRBV12-4,TRBD1,CASAWGQGNDEQYF,TGTGCCAGCGCGTGGGGACAGGGAAATGACGAGCAGTACTTC
TRBJ1-2,-,TRBV7-2,-,CASSLSSLLYGYTF,TGTGCCAGCAGCTTAAGTAGCCTACTGTATGGCTACACCTTC
TRBJ2-1,-,TRBV11-1,TRBD2,CASSLDGGLVGGEQFF,TGTGCCAGCAGCTTAGATGGGGGACTAGTAGGAGGTGAGCAGTTCTTC
TRBJ2-7,few,TRBV6-5,TRBD1,CASSYWTGRFSPLHF,TGTGCCAGCAGTTACTGGACAGGAAGGTTCTCACCCCTCCACTTC
TRBJ1-2,-,TRBV7-2,-,CASSFGTRSYGYTF,TGTGCCAGCAGCTTTGGGACACGGTCCTATGGCTACACCTTC
TRBJ1-1,medium-sized,TRBV7-9,-,CASSLDGPDEAFF,TGTGCCAGCAGCTTAGATGGCCCGGATGAAGCTTTCTTT